This TCR beta chain was retrieved from a study of neurological immune-mediated disorders. Each CDR3 protein gets one entry after TCRdb re-called the 5' RACE reads with MiXCR. Here the sample spans some 77,000 distinct CDR3 sequences, about an eighth being singletons. Time point defined: longitudinal time-point 1 (baseline). Trimming removed 2 bases from V and 6 bases from J; junction bases left unmatched: 8. CDR1 is MNHEY and CDR2 is SVGEGT in the germline V gene. The CDR3 is 16 residues long. The TCR originated in a female donor with HTLV-1-associated myelopathy (HAM/TSP). The sequenced sample consisted of PBMCs. The chain carries TRBV6-2 or TRBV6-3 and TRBJ2-1; TRBD2 matches at 9 bases. The CDR3 DNA reads as TGTGCCAGCAGTTACGCGCCGGGACTAGCTTCCAATGAGCAGTTCTTC. Protein: CASSYAPGLASNEQFF.